This TCR beta chain was identified in a study of blood T cell repertoires in COVID-19 (dated by TCRdb to 2018 to 2021). With respect to the entire study: Samples from collaborators originated in the United States, Italy and Spain and spanned both the acute and convalescent phases of COVID-19. The material from the prospective study consisted of cDNA or gDNA derived from T cells, B-cell-depleted T cells, or PBMCs. The dataset comprised deeply sampled blood TCRbeta repertoires from subjects exposed to, actively infected with, or recovered from COVID-19. The repertoires were released in a freely available public database meant as a resource for research on the immune response to SARS-CoV-2. Samples were obtained from the ongoing ImmuneRACE study (first 160 participants) and from approximately 1,200 subjects provided by 6 global collaborators. A de-identified subject ID, COVID-19 status, age in years and sex were almost always included in the sample metadata. Where available, HLA class I and class II types were obtained from metadata supplied by the sample provider rather than from assay-based typing.

Results the study describes overall, beyond this receptor: How much clinical and demographic metadata was included differed by source and by participant, and the metadata was provided uncurated.

Each collaborating institution followed its own protocols to collect whole blood in K2EDTA tubes. For TCRbeta analysis, collaborators shipped samples in one of three forms: frozen whole blood, isolated PBMCs, or DNA extracted from either of those sample types. This clone has only one observation. Its specific antigen is unknown. The junction departs from germline at one end; a sequencing error may be responsible. CDR1 and CDR2 are read off the germline V gene as SGHNT and YENEEA. The CDR3 contains 13 residues, cysteine and phenylalanine counted. Only the CDR3 portion is preserved as DNA: 39 bases, with reading frame beginning at the first base. TCRbeta CDR3 regions were amplified from genomic DNA using the immunoSEQ Assay, a bias-controlled multiplex PCR. As for how the authors treated the data: Nucleated cell counts per sample were estimated from amplification of reference gene primers within the assay. Sequence reads were collapsed and filtered to measure the absolute abundance of every unique TCRbeta CDR3 rearrangement. For each sample, productive Simpson clonality was calculated as the square root of Simpson's diversity index across productive rearrangements. The table comes from immuneACCESS by way of TCRdb, which keeps in-frame sequences with V and J called. Part of the clones is missing from these tables; in studies checked, under half for an unresolved V gene and the rest for unknown reasons. V and J calls and clone size are copied from that table; D and trimming were computed from the DNA. In all, the sample holds some 87,000 clones, and 70% to 90% of those were seen once. The ten largest account for roughly 12% of the sample.

Here the chain combines TRBV11-3 and TRBJ2-1; the D gene assignment is ambiguous. The sequence derives from a woman in her 70s with active or convalescent COVID-19. The specimen was peripheral blood. The nucleotide sequence reads TGTGCCAGCAGCCCCGATCGAGGTTCACGAATCCTCTTC. Translated, it reads CASSPDRGSRILF.